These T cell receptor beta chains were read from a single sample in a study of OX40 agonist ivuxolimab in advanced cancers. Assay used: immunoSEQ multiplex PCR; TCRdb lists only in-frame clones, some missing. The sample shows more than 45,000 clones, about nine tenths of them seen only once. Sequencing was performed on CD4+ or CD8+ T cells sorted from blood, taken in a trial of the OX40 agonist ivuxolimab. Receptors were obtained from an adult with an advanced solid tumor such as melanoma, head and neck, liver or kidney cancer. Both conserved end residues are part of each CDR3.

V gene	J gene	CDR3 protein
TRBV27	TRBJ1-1	CATKENTEAFF
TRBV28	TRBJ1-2	CASRLATGWYGYTF
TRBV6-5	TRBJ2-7	CASSYLGTLSYEQYF
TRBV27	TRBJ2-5	CASSLSLQETQYF
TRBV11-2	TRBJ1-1	CASSLTTGDYEAFF
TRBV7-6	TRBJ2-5	CASSLDRLAASQETQYF
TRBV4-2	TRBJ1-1	CASSQGQGVNTEAFF
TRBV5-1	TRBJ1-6	CASSLEGGNSPLHF
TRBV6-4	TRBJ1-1	CASKGTGWDTEAFF
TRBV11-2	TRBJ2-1	CASSLAGGHEQFF
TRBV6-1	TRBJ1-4	CASGWDSLNEKLFF
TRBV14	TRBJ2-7	CASSHKPTGYEQYF
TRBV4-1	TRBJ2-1	CASSQDGTSGLTYNEQFF
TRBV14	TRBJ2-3	CASSQYSTPTDTQYF
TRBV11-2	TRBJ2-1	CASSLRGGISYNEQFF
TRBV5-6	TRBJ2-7	CASSLASHEQYF
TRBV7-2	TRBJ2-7	CASSESFSYEQYF
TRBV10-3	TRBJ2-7	CAISQTGVDEQYF
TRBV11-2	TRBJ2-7	CASSFPAGQVDPYEQYF
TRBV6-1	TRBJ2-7	CASSAETGAPSEQYF
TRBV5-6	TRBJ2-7	CASSLGRQGNYEQYF
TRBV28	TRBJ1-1	CASSLFREMNTEAFF
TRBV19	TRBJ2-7	CASSPGSPAEQYF
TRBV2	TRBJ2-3	CASRAPGRSTDTQYF
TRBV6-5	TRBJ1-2	CASSYGDGKYGYTF
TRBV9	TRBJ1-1	CASSAGGNTEAFF
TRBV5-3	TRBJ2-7	CARTPQGLSYEQYF